This T cell receptor beta chain was sequenced during a study of identifying expanded T cells in peripheral blood. Concerning this clone: Antigen specificity is unknown.

Clones were read by immunoSEQ multiplex PCR, and TCRdb kept only the in-frame ones, dropping some. Here the sample spans approximately 100,000 clones, approximately 91% being singletons. Study outcomes and limitations: Variance in clone template counts between approximately two-week samples significantly increased with total template count across all healthy donors.

Collection occurred without any documented infections or immune events in donors. The V gene lost 5 bases and the J gene lost 5 bases, with 7 bases spanning the gap. This CDR3 is built from 12 residues. Germline lookup yields CDR1 SGHNT and CDR2 YENEEA. The chain couples TRBV11-3 to TRBJ2-1; D unresolved. Sequencing input: blood. The TCR sequence derives from a person aged 18 to 75 in good health. CDR3 sequence: CASSGMNNEQFF. As DNA, the CDR3 is TGTGCCAGCAGCGGGATGAACAATGAGCAGTTCTTC.